This TCR beta chain was sequenced for a study of T cells in Graves' hyperthyroidism and ophthalmopathy. Whole-study findings and limits: Ophthalmopathy and stable hyperthyroidism were told apart by a 13 V-J model.

Stable hyperthyroidism: no ophthalmopathy progression over 18 months of follow-up. Using RNA transcripts as the source, TCR beta CDR3 regions were amplified. When the TCR CDR3 underwent first-round RT-PCR, the HTBI primer set was used. Via MiXCR, TCRdb re-called the multiplex PCR reads, giving one row per CDR3 protein. Here the sample spans about 560,000 distinct CDR3 sequences, roughly a sixth being singletons. Remarks on this clonotype: Its antigen is not identified.

This CDR3 spans 14 amino acids. The germline V gene encodes CDR1 SGHAT and CDR2 FQNNGV. Trimming removed 5 bases from V and 10 bases from J; junction bases left unmatched: 9. The chain is built from TRBV11-2 and TRBJ1-4; the match to TRBD1 covers 8 bases. The source of this sequence is a young woman with Graves' hyperthyroidism. Sequencing was done on a sample of blood. The DNA of the CDR3 is TGTGCCAGCAGCCCCCGGACAGGGTTTGGAAAACTGTTTTTT. It codes for CASSPRTGFGKLFF.